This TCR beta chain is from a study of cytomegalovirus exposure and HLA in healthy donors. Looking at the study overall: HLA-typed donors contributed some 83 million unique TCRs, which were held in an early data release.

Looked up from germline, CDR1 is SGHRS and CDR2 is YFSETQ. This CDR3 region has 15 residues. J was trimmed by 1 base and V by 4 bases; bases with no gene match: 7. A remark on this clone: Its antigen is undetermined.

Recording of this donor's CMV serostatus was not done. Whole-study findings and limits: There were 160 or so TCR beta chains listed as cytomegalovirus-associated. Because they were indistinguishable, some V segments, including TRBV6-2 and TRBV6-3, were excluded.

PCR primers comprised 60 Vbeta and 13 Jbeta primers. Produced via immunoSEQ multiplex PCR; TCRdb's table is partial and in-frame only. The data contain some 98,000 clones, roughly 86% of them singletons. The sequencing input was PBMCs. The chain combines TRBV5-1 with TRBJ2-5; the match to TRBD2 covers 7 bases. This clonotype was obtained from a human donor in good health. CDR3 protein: CASSTSGTIQETQYF. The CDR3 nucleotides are TGCGCCAGCAGCACAAGCGGGACTATCCAAGAGACCCAGTACTTC.